In this sample, the clone carrying this TCR beta chain turned up many times. These data originate in a study of T cells after yellow fever vaccination. The CDR3 runs to 14 residues. Trimming removed 4 bases at V and 0 bases at J, with 8 bases between. CDR1 is LGHNA, CDR2 YSLEER, per germline. Via MiXCR, TCRdb re-called the 5' RACE reads, giving one row per CDR3 protein. The repertoire includes fewer than 450,000 distinct CDR3 sequences, approximately 8% of them detected once, and 17% sits in the top ten. The source is a man younger than 30 who received the YFV17D yellow fever vaccine. The chain combines TRBV4-3 with TRBJ2-3; D is unresolved. The material was PBMCs, obtained more than 35 days after the first yellow fever vaccination. CDR3 sequence: CASSLAASTDTQYF. The CDR3 DNA sequence: TGCGCCAGCAGCCTCGCAGCTAGCACAGATACGCAGTATTTT.